What follows are 14 T cell receptor beta chains derived from one specimen sequenced in a study of T cells after yellow fever vaccination. MiXCR, run by TCRdb on the 5' RACE reads, gives a single entry per CDR3 protein. The table has 96,000 or so distinct CDR3 sequences, approximately 8.4% seen once. The sequencing used CD8+ T cells not binding an NS4B(214-222) dextramer, sorted from PBMCs, collected roughly 14 days after the first yellow fever vaccination. All receptors come from a man younger than 35 who received the YFV17D yellow fever vaccine.

Many counts were recorded for this clonotype. The chain has TRBV11-3 and TRBJ2-2, with 8 nucleotides matching TRBD1. The CDR3 runs 14 residues. The V and J ends lost 3 bases and 4 bases, in that order; junction bases with no gene match: 1. Looked up from germline, CDR1 is SGHNT and CDR2 is YENEEA. This CDR3 is CASSLTGVTGELFF. The CDR3 coding sequence is TGTGCCAGCAGCTTGACAGGGGTCACCGGGGAGCTGTTTTTT.

The chain combines TRBV7-2 with TRBJ1-1; possible D gene TRBD1, 6 bases. V dropped 1 base and J dropped 0 bases, with 6 bases sitting between them. In germline, CDR1 is SGHTA, CDR2 FQGNSA. CDR3 length equals 14 residues. The CDR3 spells CASSLEGVNTEAFF. The CDR3 region has the DNA TGTGCCAGCAGCTTAGAGGGGGTGAACACTGAAGCTTTCTTT.

CDR3 nucleotide sequence: TGTGCCAGCAGCCCAAGAAGTGGGGCCGTCGGGGAGCTGTTTTTT. The encoded protein is CASSPRSGAVGELFF. The chain uses TRBV4-2 and TRBJ2-2; a possible D gene is TRBD1 (5 bases). This CDR3 has 15 amino acids. V dropped 4 bases and J dropped 7 bases, with 16 bases sitting between them. The germline V gene has CDR1 LGHNA and CDR2 YNFKEQ.

This clonotype was detected many times. CDR3: CASSLAIRETQYF. In DNA form, the CDR3 reads TGTGCCAGCAGCTTAGCGATTCGGGAGACCCAGTACTTC. V is TRBV7-9 and J is TRBJ2-5; D unclear. Trimming took 0 bases from V and 5 from J, leaving 7 bases between them. The germline V gene encodes CDR1 SEHNR and CDR2 FQNEAQ (reference sequence). The CDR3 runs to 13 residues.

The gene calls are TRBV4-1 and TRBJ1-2; maybe TRBD1 (5 bases). The CDR3 extends over 16 amino acids. The germline CDR1 and CDR2 sequences are MGHRA and YSYEKL. Trimming removed 0 bases at V and 1 base at J, with 12 bases between. The CDR3 protein is CASSQDQGAVNYGYTF. The CDR3 nucleotides read TGCGCCAGCAGCCAAGATCAGGGCGCCGTTAACTATGGCTACACCTTC.

V is TRBV19 and J is TRBJ2-1, with D perhaps given as TRBD1 or TRBD2 (5 bases each). This CDR3 has 13 residues. The V end lost 6 bases, the J end lost 8 bases, and 14 bases lay between the germline ends. CDR1 is LNHDA, CDR2 SQIVND, per germline (reference sequence). The CDR3, as DNA: TGTGCCAGTAGGCTATTGGGGGATGATGAGCAGTTCTTC. It translates to CASRLLGDDEQFF.

V gene TRBV12-3 or TRBV12-4 combines with J gene TRBJ1-2, with D unresolved. V lost 6 bases and J 6 bases, leaving 8 bases between the germline ends. This CDR3 spans 11 amino acids. Here the CDR3 reads CASSGPHGYTF. The CDR3 region has the DNA TGTGCCAGCAGCGGACCTCATGGCTACACCTTC.

The genes are TRBV27 and TRBJ2-1; D perhaps matches TRBD1 (6 bases). Germline loops: CDR1 MNHEY, CDR2 SMNVEV (reference sequence). Trimming pared 8 bases from V and 0 bases from J, leaving 11 bases between. This CDR3 contains 14 residues. The CDR3 is CASRQENSYNEQFF. Written as DNA, the CDR3 is TGTGCCAGCCGACAGGAAAACTCCTACAATGAGCAGTTCTTC.

This clonotype was recorded a few times. The chain recombines TRBV9 with TRBJ2-3, with D maybe TRBD2 (6 bases). Germline CDR1 SGDLS, CDR2 YYNGEE. The CDR3 contains 15 residues. Trimming left V 0 bases short and J 4 bases short, with 12 bases between. The CDR3 is CASSVERGGADTQYF. The CDR3 coding sequence is TGTGCCAGCAGCGTAGAGAGGGGAGGAGCAGATACGCAGTATTTT. Based on the CDR3 plus reference TRBV9 and TRBJ2-3, the full variable domain is DSGVTQTPKHLITATGQRVTLRCSPRSGDLSVYWYQQSLDQGLQFLIQYYNGEERAKGNILERFSAQQFPDLHSELNLSSLELGDSALYFCASSVERGGADTQYFGPGTRLTVL.

There are a few counts of this clonotype. V usage is TRBV6-5 and J usage is TRBJ1-6, with 9 bases lining up with TRBD1. Trimming took 0 bases from V and 8 from J; bases not matched to a gene: 5. The CDR3 spans 16 residues. Germline CDR1 MNHEY, CDR2 SVGAGI. Written as DNA, the CDR3 is TGTGCCAGCAGTTACTCCACAGGGGGCATGTATTCACCCCTCCACTTT. Its protein product is CASSYSTGGMYSPLHF.

This clonotype appeared a few times. The V gene is TRBV6-5, the J gene TRBJ2-1; TRBD2 aligns across 8 bases. Germline trimming cut 6 bases from V and 4 bases from J; bases unmatched to any gene: 11. The CDR3 loop spans 16 amino acids. Germline V CDR1 and CDR2: MNHEY, SVGAGI. CDR3 in DNA: TGTGCCAGCAGCTTCTCGCTCAGCGGGGGTTACAATGAGCAGTTCTTC. Protein sequence: CASSFSLSGGYNEQFF.

This clonotype came up a few times. The chain has TRBV4-1 and TRBJ2-1; D tentatively reads TRBD1 or TRBD2 (5 bases each). Trimming took off 2 bases at V and 10 bases at J, with 18 bases between the two ends. Germline V lookup: CDR1 MGHRA, CDR2 YSYEKL. This CDR3 has 15 residues. The CDR3 loop reads CASSQRDRLEGEQFF. CDR3 nucleotide sequence: TGCGCCAGCAGCCAACGGGACCGCCTCGAAGGGGAGCAGTTCTTC.

The chain is built from TRBV6-5 and TRBJ2-3; weak D call: TRBD2 (7 bases). The CDR3 runs 17 residues. V gave up 0 bases and J gave up 3 bases, with 16 bases separating them. Germline assignment: CDR1 MNHEY and CDR2 SVGAGI. The DNA of the CDR3 is TGTGCCAGCAGTTACTCCTCCATACAGGGAGGGACAGATACGCAGTATTTT. Protein: CASSYSSIQGGTDTQYF.

This clonotype was seen repeatedly, ten times or more. The gene calls are TRBV27 and TRBJ2-1; 7 nucleotides line up with TRBD1. Germline V gives CDR1 MNHEY, CDR2 SMNVEV (reference sequence). Trimming removed 0 bases from V and 10 bases from J; junction bases left unmatched: 9. The CDR3 consists of 15 residues. The CDR3 protein is CASSLSGTERQEQFF. The CDR3 nucleotides are TGTGCCAGCAGTTTATCAGGGACAGAACGACAGGAGCAGTTCTTC.